This entry concerns a single TCR beta chain. The sample belongs to a study of blood T cell repertoires in COVID-19. The V and J ends lost 4 bases and 9 bases, in that order; junction bases with no gene match: 21. The CDR3 has 18 amino acids. Germline CDR1 reads SQVTM; CDR2 reads ANQGSEA. Libraries were prepared by immunoSEQ multiplex PCR; TCRdb keeps only in-frame clonotypes and omits some of them. The data hold roughly 400,000 clones, with about 90% observed a single time. The sequence was obtained from a woman aged 30 to 39 who had recovered from COVID-19. V usage is TRBV29-1 and J usage is TRBJ2-1, with 10 bases matching TRBD2. Sequenced material: PBMCs or T cells enriched from blood (not recorded which). The CDR3 DNA reads TGCAGCGTTGCTTTGTTAGCGGGAGGCCTGGTGAAGGAGGGTGAGCAGTTCTTC. Its protein product is CSVALLAGGLVKEGEQFF.